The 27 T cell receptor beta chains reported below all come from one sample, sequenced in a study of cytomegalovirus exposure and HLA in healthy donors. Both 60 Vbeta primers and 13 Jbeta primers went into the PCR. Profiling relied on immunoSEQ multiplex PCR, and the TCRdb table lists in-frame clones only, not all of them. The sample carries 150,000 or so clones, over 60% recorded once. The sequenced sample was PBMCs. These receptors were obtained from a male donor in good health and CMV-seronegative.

The CDR3 nucleotides read TGTGCCAGCAGCCGGACCGGGACAGGGGGCACTGAAGCTTTCTTT. Its protein product is CASSRTGTGGTEAFF. The chain is built from TRBV14 and TRBJ1-1, with 11 bases lining up with TRBD1. The CDR3 runs to 15 residues. The V gene end was trimmed by 4 bases and the J gene end by 4 bases; junction bases not matched to a gene: 5. Germline V gives CDR1 SGHDN, CDR2 FVKESK.

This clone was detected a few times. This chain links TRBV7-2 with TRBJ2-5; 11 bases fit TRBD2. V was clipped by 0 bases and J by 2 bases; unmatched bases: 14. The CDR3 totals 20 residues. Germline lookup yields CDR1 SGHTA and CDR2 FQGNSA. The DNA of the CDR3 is TGTGCCAGCAGCTTAGCGCGGCTAGCGGGGGGACGCGTACTTCAAGAGACCCAGTACTTC. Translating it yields CASSLARLAGGRVLQETQYF.

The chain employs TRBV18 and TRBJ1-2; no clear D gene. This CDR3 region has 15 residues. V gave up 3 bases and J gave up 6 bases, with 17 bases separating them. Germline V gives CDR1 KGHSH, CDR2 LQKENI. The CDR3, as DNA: TGTGCCAGCTCACCCGTTTCCGTCGGACTCGATGGCTACACCTTC. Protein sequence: CASSPVSVGLDGYTF.

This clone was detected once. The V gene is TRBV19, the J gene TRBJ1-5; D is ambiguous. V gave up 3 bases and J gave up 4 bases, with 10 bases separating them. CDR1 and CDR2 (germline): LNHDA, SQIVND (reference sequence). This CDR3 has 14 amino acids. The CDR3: CASSIPVRNQPQHF. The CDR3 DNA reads TGTGCCAGTAGTATCCCGGTCCGTAATCAGCCCCAGCATTTT.

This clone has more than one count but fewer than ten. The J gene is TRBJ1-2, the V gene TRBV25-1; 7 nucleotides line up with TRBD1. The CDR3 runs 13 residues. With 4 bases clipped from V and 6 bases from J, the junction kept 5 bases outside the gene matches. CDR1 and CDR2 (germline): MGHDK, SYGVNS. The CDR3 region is CASSGGTVHGYTF. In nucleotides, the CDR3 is TGTGCCAGCAGTGGAGGGACAGTCCATGGCTACACCTTC.

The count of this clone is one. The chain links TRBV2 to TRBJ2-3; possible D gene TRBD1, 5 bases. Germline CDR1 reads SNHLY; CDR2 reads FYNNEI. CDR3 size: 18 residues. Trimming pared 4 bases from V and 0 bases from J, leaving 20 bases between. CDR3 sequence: CASSGFMGQRGSTDTQYF. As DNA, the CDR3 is TGTGCCAGCAGTGGATTTATGGGTCAAAGGGGAAGCACAGATACGCAGTATTTT.

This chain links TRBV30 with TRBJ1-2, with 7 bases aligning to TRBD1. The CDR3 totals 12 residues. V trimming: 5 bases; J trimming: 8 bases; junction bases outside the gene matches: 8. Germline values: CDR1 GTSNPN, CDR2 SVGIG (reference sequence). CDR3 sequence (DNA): TGTGCCTGGGACAGGGCGAGTGGGGGCTACACCTTC. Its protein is CAWDRASGGYTF. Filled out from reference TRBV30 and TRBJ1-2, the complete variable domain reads SQTIHQWPATLVQPVGSPLSLECTVEGTSNPNLYWYRQAAGRGLQLLFYSVGIGQISSEVPQNLSASRPQDRQFILSSKKLLLSDSGFYLCAWDRASGGYTFGSGTRLTVV.

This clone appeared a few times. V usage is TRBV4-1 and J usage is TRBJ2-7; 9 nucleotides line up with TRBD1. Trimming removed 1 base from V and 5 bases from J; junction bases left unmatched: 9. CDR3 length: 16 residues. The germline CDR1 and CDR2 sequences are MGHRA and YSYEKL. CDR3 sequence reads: CASSQGPGTGHDEQYF. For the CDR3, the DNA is TGCGCCAGCAGCCAAGGGCCGGGGACAGGGCATGACGAGCAGTACTTC.

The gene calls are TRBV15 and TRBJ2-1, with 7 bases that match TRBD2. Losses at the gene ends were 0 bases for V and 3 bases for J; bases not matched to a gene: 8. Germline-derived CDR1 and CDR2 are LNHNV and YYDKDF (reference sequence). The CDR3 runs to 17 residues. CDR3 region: CATSRDRDGGFYNEQFF. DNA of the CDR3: TGTGCCACCAGCAGAGATCGGGACGGGGGGTTCTACAATGAGCAGTTCTTC.

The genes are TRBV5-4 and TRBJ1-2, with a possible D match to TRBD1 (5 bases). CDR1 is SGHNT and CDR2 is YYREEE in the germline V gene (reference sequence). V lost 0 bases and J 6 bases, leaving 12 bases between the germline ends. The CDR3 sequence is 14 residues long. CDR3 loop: CASSLAHRQDGYTF. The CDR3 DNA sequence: TGTGCCAGCAGCTTGGCGCACAGGCAAGATGGCTACACCTTC.

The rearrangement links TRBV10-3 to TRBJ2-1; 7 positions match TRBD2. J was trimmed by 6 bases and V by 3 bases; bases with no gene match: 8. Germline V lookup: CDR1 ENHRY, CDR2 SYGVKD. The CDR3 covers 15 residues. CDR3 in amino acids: CAISDPRERGNEQFF. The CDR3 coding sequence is TGTGCCATCAGTGACCCGCGGGAGCGGGGCAATGAGCAGTTCTTC.

CDR3 coding DNA: TGTGCCAGCAGCGCCCTGACAGGGGGGGACACTGAAGCTTTCTTT. This gives the protein CASSALTGGDTEAFF. This chain links TRBV9 with TRBJ1-1, with 9 bases lining up with TRBD1. Germline V gene sequence: CDR1 SGDLS, CDR2 YYNGEE. This CDR3 has 15 residues. Trimming at V came to 3 bases and at J to 3 bases, leaving 6 bases not matched to a gene.

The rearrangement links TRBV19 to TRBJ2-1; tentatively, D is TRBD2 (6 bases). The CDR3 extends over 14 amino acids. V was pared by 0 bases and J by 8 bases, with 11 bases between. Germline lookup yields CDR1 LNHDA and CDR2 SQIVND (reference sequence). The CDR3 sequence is CASSIEVGGDEQFF. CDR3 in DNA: TGTGCCAGTAGTATAGAGGTGGGAGGCGATGAGCAGTTCTTC.

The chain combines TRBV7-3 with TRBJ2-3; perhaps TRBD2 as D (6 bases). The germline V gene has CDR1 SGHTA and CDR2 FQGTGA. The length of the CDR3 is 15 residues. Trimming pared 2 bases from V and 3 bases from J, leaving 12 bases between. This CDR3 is CASSLGEVRTDTQYF. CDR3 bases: TGTGCCAGCAGCTTAGGGGAGGTTAGGACAGATACGCAGTATTTT.

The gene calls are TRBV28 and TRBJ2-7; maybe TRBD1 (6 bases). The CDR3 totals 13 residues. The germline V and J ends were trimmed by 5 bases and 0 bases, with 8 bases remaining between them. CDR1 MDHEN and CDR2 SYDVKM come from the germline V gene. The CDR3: CASSTDSSYEQYF. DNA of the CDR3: TGTGCCAGCAGTACGGACAGCTCCTACGAGCAGTACTTC.

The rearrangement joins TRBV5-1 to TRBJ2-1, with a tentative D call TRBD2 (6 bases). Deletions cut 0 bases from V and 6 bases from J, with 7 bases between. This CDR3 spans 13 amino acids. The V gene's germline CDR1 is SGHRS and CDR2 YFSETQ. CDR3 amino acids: CASSLVAANEQFF. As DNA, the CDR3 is TGCGCCAGCAGCTTGGTAGCGGCCAATGAGCAGTTCTTC.

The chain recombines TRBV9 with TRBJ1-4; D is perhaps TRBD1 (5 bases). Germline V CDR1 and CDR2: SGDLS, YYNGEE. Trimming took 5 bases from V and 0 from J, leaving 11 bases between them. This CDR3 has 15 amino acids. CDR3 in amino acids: CASSQGYATNEKLFF. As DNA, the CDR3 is TGTGCCAGCAGTCAGGGCTACGCAACTAATGAAAAACTGTTTTTT.

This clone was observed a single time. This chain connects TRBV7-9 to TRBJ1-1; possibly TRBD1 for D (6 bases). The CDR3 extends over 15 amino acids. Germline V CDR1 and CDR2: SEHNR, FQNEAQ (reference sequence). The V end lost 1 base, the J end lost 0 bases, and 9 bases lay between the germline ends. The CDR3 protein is CASSLGSGVNTEAFF. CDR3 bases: TGTGCCAGCAGCTTAGGTTCAGGGGTGAACACTGAAGCTTTCTTT.

The CDR3 coding sequence is TGTGCCAGCACCGACGGGGGGGTCGCTGAGCAGTTCTTC. It specifies CASTDGGVAEQFF. The chain joins TRBV2 to TRBJ2-1, with TRBD2 matching 8 bases. The CDR3 totals 13 residues. Germline CDR1 and CDR2: SNHLY and FYNNEI. J lost 9 bases, V lost 7 bases, and 8 bases had no gene match.

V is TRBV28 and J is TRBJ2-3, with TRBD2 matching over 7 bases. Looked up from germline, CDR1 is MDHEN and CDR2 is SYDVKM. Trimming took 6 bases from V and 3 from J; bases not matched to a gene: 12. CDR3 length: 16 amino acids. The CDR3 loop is CASSSRAGEGTDTQYF. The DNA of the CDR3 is TGTGCCAGCAGCTCTAGGGCGGGGGAAGGGACAGATACGCAGTATTTT.

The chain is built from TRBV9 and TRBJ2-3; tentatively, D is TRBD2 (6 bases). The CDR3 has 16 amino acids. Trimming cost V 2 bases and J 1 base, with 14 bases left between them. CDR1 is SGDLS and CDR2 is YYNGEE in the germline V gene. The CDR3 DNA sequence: TGTGCCAGCAGCGTGAACCAGGGAGGCGGCACAGATACGCAGTATTTT. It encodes CASSVNQGGGTDTQYF.

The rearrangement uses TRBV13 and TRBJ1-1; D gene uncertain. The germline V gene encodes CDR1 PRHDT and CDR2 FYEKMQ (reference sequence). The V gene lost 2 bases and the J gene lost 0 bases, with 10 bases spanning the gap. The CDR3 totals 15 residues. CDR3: CASSLSQDLNTEAFF. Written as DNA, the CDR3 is TGTGCCAGCAGCTTATCTCAGGATTTGAACACTGAAGCTTTCTTT.

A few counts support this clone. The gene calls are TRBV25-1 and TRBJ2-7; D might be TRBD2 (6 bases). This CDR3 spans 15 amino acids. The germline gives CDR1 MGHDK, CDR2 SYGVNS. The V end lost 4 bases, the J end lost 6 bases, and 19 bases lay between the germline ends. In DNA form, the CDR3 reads TGTGCCAGCAGTGTCACCTGGAGGGATGGGTTCGAGCAGTACTTC. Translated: CASSVTWRDGFEQYF.

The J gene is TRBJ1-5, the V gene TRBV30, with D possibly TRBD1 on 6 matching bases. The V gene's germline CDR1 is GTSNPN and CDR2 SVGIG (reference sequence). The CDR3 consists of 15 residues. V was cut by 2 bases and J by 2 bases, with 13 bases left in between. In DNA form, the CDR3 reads TGTGCCTGGAGTCCTGACAGGAGAGGCAATCAGCCCCAGCATTTT. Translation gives CAWSPDRRGNQPQHF.

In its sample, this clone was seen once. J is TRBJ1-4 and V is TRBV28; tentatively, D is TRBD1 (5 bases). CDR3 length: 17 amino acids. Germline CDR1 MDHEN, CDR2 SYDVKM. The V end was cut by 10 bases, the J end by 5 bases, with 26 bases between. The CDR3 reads CATKPTELALGNEKLFF. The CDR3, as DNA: TGTGCCACAAAGCCGACAGAGCTAGCGTTGGGGAATGAAAAACTGTTTTTT.

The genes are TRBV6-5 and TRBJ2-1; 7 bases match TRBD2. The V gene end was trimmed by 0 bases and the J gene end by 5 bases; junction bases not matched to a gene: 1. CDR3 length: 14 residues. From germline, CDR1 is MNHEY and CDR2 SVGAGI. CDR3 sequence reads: CASSYSGLNNEQFF. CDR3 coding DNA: TGTGCCAGCAGTTACTCGGGACTAAACAATGAGCAGTTCTTC.

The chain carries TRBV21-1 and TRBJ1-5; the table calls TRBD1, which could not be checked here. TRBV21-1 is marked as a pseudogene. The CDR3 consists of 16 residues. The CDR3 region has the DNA TGTGCCAGCAGCTCCCGGGACAGGGGGCATAATCAGCCCCAGCATTTT. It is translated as CASSSRDRGHNQPQHF.